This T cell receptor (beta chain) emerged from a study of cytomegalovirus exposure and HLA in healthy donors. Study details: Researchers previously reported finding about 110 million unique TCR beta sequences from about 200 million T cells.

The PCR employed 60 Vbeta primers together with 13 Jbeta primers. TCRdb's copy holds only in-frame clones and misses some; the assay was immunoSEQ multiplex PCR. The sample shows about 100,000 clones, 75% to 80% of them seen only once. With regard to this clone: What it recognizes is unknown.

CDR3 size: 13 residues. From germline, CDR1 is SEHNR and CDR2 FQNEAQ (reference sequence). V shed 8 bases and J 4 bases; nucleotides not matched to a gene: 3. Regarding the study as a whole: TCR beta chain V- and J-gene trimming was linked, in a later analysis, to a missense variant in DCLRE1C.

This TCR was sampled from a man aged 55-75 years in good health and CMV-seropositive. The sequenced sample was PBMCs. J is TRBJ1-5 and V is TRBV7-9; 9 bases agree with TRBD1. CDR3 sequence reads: CASQGQGNQPQHF. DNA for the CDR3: TGTGCCAGCCAGGGACAGGGAAATCAGCCCCAGCATTTT.